This TCR beta chain was profiled in a study of T cells after yellow fever vaccination. This CDR3 comprises 15 residues. With 0 bases removed from V and 6 bases from J, the gap between germline ends came to 12 bases. Germline CDR1 is LGHNA and CDR2 is YNFKEQ. TCRdb independently ran MiXCR on the 5' RACE reads; one entry per CDR3 protein. The table shows around 550,000 distinct CDR3 sequences, with about 19% occurring only once. V gene TRBV4-2 combines with J gene TRBJ1-5; TRBD1 is a possible D gene (5 bases). Sample: PBMCs, taken 15 days after the yellow fever booster vaccination. The sequence was collected from a man younger than 45 who received the YFV17D yellow fever vaccine. The CDR3 sequence: CASSQDWGRFQPQHF. CDR3 DNA: TGTGCCAGCAGCCAAGACTGGGGCAGGTTTCAGCCCCAGCATTTT.